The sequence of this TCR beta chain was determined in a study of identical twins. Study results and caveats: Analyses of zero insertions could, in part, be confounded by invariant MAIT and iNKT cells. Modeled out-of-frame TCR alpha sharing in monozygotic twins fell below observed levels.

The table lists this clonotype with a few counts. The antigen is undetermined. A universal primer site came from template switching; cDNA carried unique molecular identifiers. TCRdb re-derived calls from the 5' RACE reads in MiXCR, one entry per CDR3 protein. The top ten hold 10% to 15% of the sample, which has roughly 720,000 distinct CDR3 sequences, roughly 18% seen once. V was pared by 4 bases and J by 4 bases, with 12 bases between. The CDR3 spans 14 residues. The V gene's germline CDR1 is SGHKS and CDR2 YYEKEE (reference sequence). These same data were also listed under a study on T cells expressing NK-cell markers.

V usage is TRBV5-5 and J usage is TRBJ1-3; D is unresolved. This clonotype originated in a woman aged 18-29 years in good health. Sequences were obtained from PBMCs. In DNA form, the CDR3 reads TGTGCCAGCAGCGCTGACTCGTCCGGAAACACCATATATTTT. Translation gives CASSADSSGNTIYF.